The clone carrying this T cell receptor beta chain has more than one count but fewer than ten. The record originates from a study of low-dose radiotherapy and immunotherapy resistance in tumors. As for the study in general: Cohort 1 got 0.5 Gy per fraction every 2 weeks, 6.5 Gy in total. Each patient was administered nivolumab intravenously at 240 mg, which was a flat dose, every two weeks, along with intravenous ipilimumab at 1 mg/kg every six weeks.

Trimming took 0 bases from V and 10 from J, leaving 10 bases between them. The CDR3 has 13 amino acids. From germline, CDR1 is LGHNT and CDR2 FRNRAP. As to time point: before trial treatment. Eligibility criteria specified advanced solid malignancies devoid of tumor-infiltrating lymphocytes. First-strand cDNA used TRAV- and TRBV-specific primers, covering alpha and beta chains. Over around 19 PCR cycles, TCRs were amplified from a constant-region primer and V-primer adapter. TCRdb re-derived calls from the reads in MiXCR, one entry per CDR3 protein. The sample has under 70,000 distinct CDR3 sequences, roughly a quarter seen once; the top ten hold around 5.7%.

This clonotype originated in a male donor with prostate cancer. The sequencing used PBMCs, collected before treatment. The rearrangement uses TRBV12-5 and TRBJ2-1; possibly TRBD1 or TRBD2 for D (5 bases each). CDR3 DNA: TGTGCTAGTGGTTTGGTACTGGGGGAAGAGCAGTTCTTC. Translated: CASGLVLGEEQFF.